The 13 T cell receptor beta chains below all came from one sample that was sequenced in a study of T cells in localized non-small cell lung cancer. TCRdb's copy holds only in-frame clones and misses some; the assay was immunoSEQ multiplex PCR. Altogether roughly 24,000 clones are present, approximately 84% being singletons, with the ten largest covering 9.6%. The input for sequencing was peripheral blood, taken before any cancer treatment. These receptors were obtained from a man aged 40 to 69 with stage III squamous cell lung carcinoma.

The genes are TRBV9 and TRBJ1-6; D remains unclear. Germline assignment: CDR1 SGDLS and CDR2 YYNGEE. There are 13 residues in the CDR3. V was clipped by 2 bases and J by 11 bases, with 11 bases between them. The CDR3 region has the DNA TGTGCCAGCAGCGTGGAGGGCGGGCCACCCCTCCACTTT. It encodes CASSVEGGPPLHF.

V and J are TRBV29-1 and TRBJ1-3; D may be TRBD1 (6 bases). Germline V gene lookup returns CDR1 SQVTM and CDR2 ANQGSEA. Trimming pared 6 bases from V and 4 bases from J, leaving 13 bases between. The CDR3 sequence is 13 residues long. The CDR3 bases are TGCAGCGTAGAGGGACACTCAGGAAACACCATATATTTT. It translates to CSVEGHSGNTIYF.

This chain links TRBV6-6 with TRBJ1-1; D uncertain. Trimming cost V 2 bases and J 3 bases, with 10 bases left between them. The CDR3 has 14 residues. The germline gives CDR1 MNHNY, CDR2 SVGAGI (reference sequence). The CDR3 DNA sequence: TGTGCCAGCAGTTACACATCTTCAGACACTGAAGCTTTCTTT. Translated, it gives CASSYTSSDTEAFF.

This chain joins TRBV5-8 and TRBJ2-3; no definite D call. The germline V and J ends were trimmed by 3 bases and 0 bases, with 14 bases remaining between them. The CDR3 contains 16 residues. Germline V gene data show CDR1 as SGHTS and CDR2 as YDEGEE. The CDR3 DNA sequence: TGTGCCAGCAGCTATCCTCTGACATACAGCACAGATACGCAGTATTTT. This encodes CASSYPLTYSTDTQYF.

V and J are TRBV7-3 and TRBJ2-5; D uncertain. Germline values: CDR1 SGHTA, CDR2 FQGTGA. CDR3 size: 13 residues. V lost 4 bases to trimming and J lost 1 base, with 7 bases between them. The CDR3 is CASSSTFQETQYF. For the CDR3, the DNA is TGTGCCAGCAGCTCGACATTCCAAGAGACCCAGTACTTC.

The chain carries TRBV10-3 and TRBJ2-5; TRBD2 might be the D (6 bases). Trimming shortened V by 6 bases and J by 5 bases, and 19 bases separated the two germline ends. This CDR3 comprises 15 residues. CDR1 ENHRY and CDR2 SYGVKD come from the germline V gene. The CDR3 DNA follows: TGTGCCATCAGGGAGGGACTCGCTGCCGGCGAGACCCAGTACTTC. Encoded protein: CAIREGLAAGETQYF.

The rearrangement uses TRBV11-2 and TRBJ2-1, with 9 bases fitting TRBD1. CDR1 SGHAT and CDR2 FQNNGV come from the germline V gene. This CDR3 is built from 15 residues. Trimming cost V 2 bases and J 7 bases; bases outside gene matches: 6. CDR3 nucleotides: TGTGCCAGCAGCTTACCACAGGGGGCGAGGAATGAGCAGTTCTTC. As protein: CASSLPQGARNEQFF.

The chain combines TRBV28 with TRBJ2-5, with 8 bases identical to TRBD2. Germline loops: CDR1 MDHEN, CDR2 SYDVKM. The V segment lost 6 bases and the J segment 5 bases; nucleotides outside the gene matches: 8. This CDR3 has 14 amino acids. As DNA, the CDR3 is TGTGCCAGCAGCTTAGCGGGAAATCGCGAGACCCAGTACTTC. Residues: CASSLAGNRETQYF.

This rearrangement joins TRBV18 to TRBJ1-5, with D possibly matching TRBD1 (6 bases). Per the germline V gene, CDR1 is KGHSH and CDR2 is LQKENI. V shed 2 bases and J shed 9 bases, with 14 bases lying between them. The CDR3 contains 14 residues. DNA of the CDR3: TGTGCCAGCTCACCAGAACACAGGGTAAGGCCCCAGCATTTT. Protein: CASSPEHRVRPQHF. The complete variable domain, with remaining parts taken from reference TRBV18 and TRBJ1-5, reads NAGVMQNPRHLVRRRGQEARLRCSPMKGHSHVYWYRQLPEEGLKFMVYLQKENIIDESGMPKERFSAEFPKEGPSILRIQQVVRGDSAAYFCASSPEHRVRPQHFGDGTRLSIL.

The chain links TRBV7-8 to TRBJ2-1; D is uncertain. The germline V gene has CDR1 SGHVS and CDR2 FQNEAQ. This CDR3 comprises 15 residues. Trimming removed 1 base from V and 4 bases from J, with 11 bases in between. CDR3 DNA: TGTGCCAGCAGCTTAGGGACCAGCCTTTACAATGAGCAGTTCTTC. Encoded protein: CASSLGTSLYNEQFF. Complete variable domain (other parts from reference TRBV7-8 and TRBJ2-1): GAGVSQSPRYKVAKRGQDVALRCDPISGHVSLFWYQQALGQGPEFLTYFQNEAQLDKSGLPSDRFFAERPEGSVSTLKIQRTQQEDSAVYLCASSLGTSLYNEQFFGPGTRLTVL.

The chain's CDR3 is CASSLVGGPSYEQYF. CDR3 DNA sequence: TGTGCCAGCAGCTTAGTAGGGGGGCCCTCCTACGAGCAGTACTTC. The chain is built from TRBV7-2 and TRBJ2-7; possibly TRBD1 or TRBD2 for D (6 bases each). Germline V gene data show CDR1 as SGHTA and CDR2 as FQGNSA. The CDR3 runs to 15 residues. Trimming took 1 base from V and 0 from J, leaving 10 bases between them. Supplemented by reference TRBV7-2 and TRBJ2-7, the full variable domain reads GAGVSQSPSNKVTEKGKDVELRCDPISGHTALYWYRQSLGQGLEFLIYFQGNSAPDKSGLPSDRFSAERTGGSVSTLTIQRTQQEDSAVYLCASSLVGGPSYEQYFGPGTRLTVT.

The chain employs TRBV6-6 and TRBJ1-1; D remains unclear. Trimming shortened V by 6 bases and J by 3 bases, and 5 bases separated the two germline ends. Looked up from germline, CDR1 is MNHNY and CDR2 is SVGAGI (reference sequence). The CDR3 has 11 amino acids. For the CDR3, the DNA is TGTGCCAGCAGGCCTGACACTGAAGCTTTCTTT. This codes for CASRPDTEAFF.

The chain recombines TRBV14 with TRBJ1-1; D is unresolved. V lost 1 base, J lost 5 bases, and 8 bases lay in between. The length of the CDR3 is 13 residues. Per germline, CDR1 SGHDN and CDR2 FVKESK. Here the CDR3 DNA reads TGTGCCAGCAGCCAAGGACTGCCGACTGAAGCTTTCTTT. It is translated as CASSQGLPTEAFF.